The rows below give T cell receptor beta chains drawn from one sample of a study of T cells in Graves' hyperthyroidism and ophthalmopathy. One entry per CDR3 protein results from TCRdb running MiXCR on the multiplex PCR reads. The sample contains about 380,000 distinct CDR3 sequences, about 18% of which appear only once. Material for sequencing was blood. Receptor source: a man between 18 and 35 years old with Graves' ophthalmopathy. The CDR3 runs from the conserved cysteine through the conserved F or W. A D gene is named only where the DNA matches it firmly. Not all rows give a size; the values are once, few, many and, for expanded clones, a class.

CDR3: CVSSDPGSTYEQYF
size: few
J: TRBJ2-7
D: NA
V: TRBV7-9

CDR3: CASSLKGPGQGNSPLHF
size: many
J: TRBJ1-6
D: TRBD1
V: TRBV7-2

CDR3: CASSLRTGLTDTQYF
size: few
J: TRBJ2-3
D: TRBD1
V: TRBV5-6

CDR3: CASSWAEKPNTEAFF
size: NA
J: TRBJ1-1
D: NA
V: TRBV7-9

CDR3: CASSWDIYMNTEAFF
size: many
J: TRBJ1-1
D: NA
V: TRBV5-8

CDR3: CASILVARLDTEAFF
size: many
J: TRBJ1-1
D: NA
V: TRBV6-1

CDR3: CASSASGTIYEQYF
size: few
J: TRBJ2-7
D: NA
V: TRBV5-6

CDR3: CAISGGGSSYNSPLHF
size: NA
J: TRBJ1-6
D: NA
V: TRBV10-3

CDR3: CASSEGRGLNIQYF
size: NA
J: TRBJ2-4
D: NA
V: TRBV10-2

CDR3: CASSSSGGSYNEQFF
size: many
J: TRBJ2-1
D: TRBD2
V: TRBV7-3

CDR3: CASSQWALQDTQYF
size: NA
J: TRBJ2-3
D: NA
V: TRBV4-3

CDR3: CASSTLSGTSGHTQYF
size: NA
J: TRBJ2-5
D: TRBD2
V: TRBV7-2

CDR3: CASNQQNQPQHF
size: many
J: TRBJ1-5
D: NA
V: TRBV12-3/TRBV12-4

CDR3: CASSEVSSGANVLTF
size: few
J: TRBJ2-6
D: NA
V: TRBV6-1

CDR3: CASSFVGTDTQYF
size: many
J: TRBJ2-3
D: NA
V: TRBV7-3

CDR3: CSARVAPRDRAFGKNIQYF
size: NA
J: TRBJ2-4
D: TRBD1
V: TRBV20-1

CDR3: CASSGGTSSSYEQYF
size: many
J: TRBJ2-7
D: NA
V: TRBV2

CDR3: CASSATGTGDNGYTF
size: many
J: TRBJ1-2
D: TRBD1
V: TRBV9

CDR3: CASSVFGGGRDQPQHF
size: few
J: TRBJ1-5
D: NA
V: TRBV5-6

CDR3: CSAPTGGHQPQHF
size: few
J: TRBJ1-5
D: TRBD1
V: TRBV20-1

CDR3: CASSEALAGRSSYNEQFF
size: many
J: TRBJ2-1
D: TRBD2
V: TRBV2

CDR3: CASSPRTEKLKETQYF
size: many
J: TRBJ2-5
D: NA
V: TRBV7-9

CDR3: CASSEARTSGGRTDTQYF
size: few
J: TRBJ2-3
D: TRBD2
V: TRBV2

CDR3: CASSFTIGNTIYF
size: few
J: TRBJ1-3
D: NA
V: TRBV12-3/TRBV12-4

CDR3: CAGQDVNTEAFF
size: NA
J: TRBJ1-1
D: NA
V: TRBV5-4

CDR3: CASSPGREYQPQHF
size: many
J: TRBJ1-5
D: NA
V: TRBV18

CDR3: CASSYTPTTAGGHRRYNEQFF
size: NA
J: TRBJ2-1
D: NA
V: TRBV6-5

CDR3: CASSQSGGNTEAFF
size: NA
J: TRBJ1-1
D: NA
V: TRBV4-2

CDR3: CASSPLSGGKFF
size: many
J: TRBJ2-1
D: TRBD2
V: TRBV3-1

CDR3: CASSLRQGRYEQYF
size: NA
J: TRBJ2-7
D: TRBD1
V: TRBV7-6

CDR3: CAIRVTGNTEAFF
size: few
J: TRBJ1-1
D: NA
V: TRBV10-3

CDR3: CASSPGTEREAFF
size: many
J: TRBJ1-1
D: NA
V: TRBV18

CDR3: CASSLPGQHNQPQHF
size: few
J: TRBJ1-5
D: TRBD1
V: TRBV14

CDR3: CASSPRPSGPYGYTF
size: few
J: TRBJ1-2
D: NA
V: TRBV6-1

CDR3: CASSPTPAGAYGYTF
size: NA
J: TRBJ1-2
D: NA
V: TRBV4-1

CDR3: CASVAQTDLGSPLHF
size: many
J: TRBJ1-6
D: NA
V: TRBV12-3/TRBV12-4

CDR3: CSATRGNEQFF
size: many
J: TRBJ2-1
D: NA
V: TRBV20-1

CDR3: CASSVGLANYEQYF
size: NA
J: TRBJ2-7
D: TRBD2
V: TRBV9

CDR3: CASSLDGSPYEQYF
size: NA
J: TRBJ2-7
D: NA
V: TRBV5-1

CDR3: CASSRGTSGYEQYF
size: many
J: TRBJ2-7
D: TRBD2
V: TRBV5-1

CDR3: CASSPRLGETDTQYF
size: many
J: TRBJ2-3
D: NA
V: TRBV18

CDR3: CASRLLAGGKNEQFF
size: many
J: TRBJ2-1
D: TRBD2
V: TRBV12-3/TRBV12-4

CDR3: CASSPNGGSGNTIYF
size: NA
J: TRBJ1-3
D: NA
V: TRBV13

CDR3: CASSPQNTDTQYF
size: many
J: TRBJ2-3
D: NA
V: TRBV7-2

CDR3: CASIFSRDRNNSPLHF
size: many
J: TRBJ1-6
D: TRBD1
V: TRBV13

CDR3: CASSADPGAHGYTF
size: many
J: TRBJ1-2
D: NA
V: TRBV2

CDR3: CASSPGGQTYNEQFF
size: many
J: TRBJ2-1
D: NA
V: TRBV18

CDR3: CASSERDNSPLHF
size: NA
J: TRBJ1-6
D: NA
V: TRBV6-1

CDR3: CASSLGPGTGSNQPQHF
size: many
J: TRBJ1-5
D: TRBD1
V: TRBV11-2

CDR3: CASSGGGDYGYTF
size: many
J: TRBJ1-2
D: NA
V: TRBV2

CDR3: CASRRGTSGGSSYEQYF
size: NA
J: TRBJ2-7
D: TRBD2
V: TRBV6-1

CDR3: CASSYQGVEGYTF
size: once
J: TRBJ1-2
D: NA
V: TRBV4-1

CDR3: CATSVGGLASTDTQYF
size: few
J: TRBJ2-3
D: NA
V: TRBV24-1

CDR3: CASSMIAGGPHEQFF
size: NA
J: TRBJ2-1
D: TRBD2
V: TRBV19

CDR3: CASNQGPNIQYF
size: NA
J: TRBJ2-4
D: NA
V: TRBV6-1

CDR3: CAWSVGQEPYNEQFF
size: NA
J: TRBJ2-1
D: NA
V: TRBV30

CDR3: CSARDLRGANTGELFF
size: few
J: TRBJ2-2
D: NA
V: TRBV20-1

CDR3: CSVEHRETGKLFF
size: many
J: TRBJ1-4
D: NA
V: TRBV29-1

CDR3: CASSQGGAPGHEQFF
size: NA
J: TRBJ2-1
D: NA
V: TRBV19